Sequencing of this T cell receptor beta chain was carried out in a study of blood T cells in healthy people across ages (dated by TCRdb to about 2015). At the level of the whole study: In model experiments, roughly one uniquely barcoded TCR beta cDNA molecule per two T cells was captured by template switching. For two donors (one aged 18 to 29 and one aged 80 or older), the study analyzed two additional independent replicas of 1 million unique cDNA reads from the same blood draw. Donors were grouped into four age groups: young (average roughly 15 years), middle-aged (over 35), aged (around 60) and long-lived (about 82). The study measured age-related changes in TCR beta repertoire diversity using deep sequencing normalized with unique cDNA molecular identifiers. To avoid experimental bias, donors of different ages were randomly spread across the sequencing lanes.

Receptor amplification or capture employed 5' RACE. Sequencing was performed on an Illumina HiSeq 2500. A second 7 to 11 cycle PCR used a sample-barcoded 5' primer and a J-beta primer mix. A template-switch 5' adaptor carrying 12 random nucleotides introduced a unique molecular identifier onto each TCR beta cDNA molecule. Each sample yielded at least 2.5 million CDR3-containing paired-end reads. First-strand cDNA was synthesized from all RNA with the Mint cDNA synthesis kit, primed by a TRBC-specific oligonucleotide. Following uracil-DNA glycosylase treatment, all cDNA underwent a first 18-cycle PCR with the universal primers M1SS and BC2_uni_R. The source study handled its data this way. Normalization of each sample was performed by random selection of 1 million high-quality reads, each carrying a distinct molecular identifier. Reads with shared molecular identifiers were discarded instead of being binned into consensus sequences. MiTCR, with a Q25 quality threshold and the strictest error-elimination algorithm, was used for CDR3 identification, clonotype clustering and error correction. A nonparametric unseen species model with Euler transformation was used to estimate lower-bound total TCR beta diversity. TCRdb applied fastp at Q25 and MiXCR to the public reads, then kept only in-frame beta chains. For every CDR3 protein sequence, its rows merge into one entry that carries the most common genes and DNA. The V and J calls, along with clone size, are taken from TCRdb and not from the paper's own processing. The sample includes just over 800,000 distinct CDR3 sequences, with around 62% observed a single time. The top ten clonotypes cover about a quarter of the sample.

Systemically healthy Caucasian individuals from Russia, 39 in total and aged roughly 6 to 95 years, were included as donors. Ten milliliters of peripheral blood were drawn from each donor into EDTA-treated Vacutainer tubes. Ficoll-Paque density-gradient centrifugation was used to isolate PBMCs, with at least 7 million obtained per sample. Trizol reagent was used to extract total RNA from PBMCs, with at least 5 micrograms per sample. The percentages of naive CD45RAhigh/CD27high T cells were determined by flow cytometry on a PBMC aliquot from every donor. This clonotype was observed once. The specificity of this receptor is unknown. Base quality data are lacking; no much larger clone is found one base away. What the work shows at the level of the full study, not this receptor alone: There was a strong correlation between observed TCR beta diversity and the percentage of naive T cells measured by flow cytometry. Estimates of total diversity from one million sequenced T cells were regarded as lower bounds and underestimates. As age increased, observed TCR beta diversity per million T cells dropped in a roughly linear way, and a significant reduction was already evident by age 40. Conclusive comparison of naive and antigen-experienced compartments was prevented by the profiling of bulk unsorted PBMCs. Because the CMV infection status of the donors was unknown, age-related changes in expanded clonotypes may potentially have been confounded. The long-lived group showed more naive CD4+ T cells, fewer expanded clones and increased TCR diversity than the aged group, suggesting age selection.

The receptor comes from a man younger than 40 in good health. Source material: blood.

In nucleotide form, the sequence is TGCAGCGTTGAAGGGGACAGGGGGCAATACGAGCAGTACTTC. Translated, this gives CSVEGDRGQYEQYF. The chain was built from TRBV29-1 and TRBJ2-5, and TRBD1 matches 12 of the central bases. The J call may be in error: the DNA end matches TRBJ2-7 better. Looking up the germline V gene yields CDR1 SQVTM and CDR2 ANQGSEA. The CDR3 goes from the cysteine to the phenylalanine over 14 residues. This entry keeps only the CDR3 DNA: 42 bases, framed from base 1.